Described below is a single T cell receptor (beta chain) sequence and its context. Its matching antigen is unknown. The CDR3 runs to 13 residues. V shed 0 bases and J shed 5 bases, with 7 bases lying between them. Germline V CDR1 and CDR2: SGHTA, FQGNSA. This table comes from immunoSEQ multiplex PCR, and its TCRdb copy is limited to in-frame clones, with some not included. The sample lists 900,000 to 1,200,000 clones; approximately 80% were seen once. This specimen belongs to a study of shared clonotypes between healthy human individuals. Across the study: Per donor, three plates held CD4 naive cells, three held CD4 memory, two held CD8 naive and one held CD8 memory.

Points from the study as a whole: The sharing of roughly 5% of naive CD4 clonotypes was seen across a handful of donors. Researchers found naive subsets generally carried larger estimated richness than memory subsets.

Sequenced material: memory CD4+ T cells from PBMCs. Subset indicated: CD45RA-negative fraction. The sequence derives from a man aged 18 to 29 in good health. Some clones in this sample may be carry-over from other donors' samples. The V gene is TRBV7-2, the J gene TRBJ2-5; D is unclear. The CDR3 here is CASSLARGETQYF. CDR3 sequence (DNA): TGTGCCAGCAGCTTAGCGCGTGGGGAGACCCAGTACTTC.